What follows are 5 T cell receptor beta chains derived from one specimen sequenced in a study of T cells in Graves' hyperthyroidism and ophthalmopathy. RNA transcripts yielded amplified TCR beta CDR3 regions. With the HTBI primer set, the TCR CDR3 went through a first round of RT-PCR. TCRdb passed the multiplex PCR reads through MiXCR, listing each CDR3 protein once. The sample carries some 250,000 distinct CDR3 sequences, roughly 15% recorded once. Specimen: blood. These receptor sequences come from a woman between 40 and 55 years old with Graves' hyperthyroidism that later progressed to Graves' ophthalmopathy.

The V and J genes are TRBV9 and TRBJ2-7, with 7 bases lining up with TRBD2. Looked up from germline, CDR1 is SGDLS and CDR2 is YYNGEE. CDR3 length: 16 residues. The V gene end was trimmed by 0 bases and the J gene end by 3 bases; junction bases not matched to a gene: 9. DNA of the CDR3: TGTGCCAGCAGCGTAGGAGGATCTAGCGGTCTCTACGAGCAGTACTTC. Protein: CASSVGGSSGLYEQYF.

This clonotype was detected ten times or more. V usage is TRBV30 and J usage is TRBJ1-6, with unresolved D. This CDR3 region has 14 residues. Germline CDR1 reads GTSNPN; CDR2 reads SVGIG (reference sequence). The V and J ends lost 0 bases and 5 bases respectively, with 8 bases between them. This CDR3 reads CAWSVVGHNSPLHF. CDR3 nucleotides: TGTGCCTGGAGTGTAGTCGGGCATAATTCACCCCTCCACTTT.

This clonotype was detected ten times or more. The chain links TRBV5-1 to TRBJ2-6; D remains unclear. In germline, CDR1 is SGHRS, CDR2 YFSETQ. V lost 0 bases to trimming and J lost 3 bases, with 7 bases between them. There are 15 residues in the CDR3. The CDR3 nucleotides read TGCGCCAGCAGCTTGGCCCCAGGTGGGGCCAACGTCCTGACTTTC. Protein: CASSLAPGGANVLTF.

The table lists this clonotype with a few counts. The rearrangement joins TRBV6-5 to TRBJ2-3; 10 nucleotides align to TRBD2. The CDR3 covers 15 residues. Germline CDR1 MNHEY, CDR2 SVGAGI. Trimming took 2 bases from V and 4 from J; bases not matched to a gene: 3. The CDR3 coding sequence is TGTGCCAGCAGTTACCTAGCGGGAGTTTCAGATACGCAGTATTTT. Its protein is CASSYLAGVSDTQYF.

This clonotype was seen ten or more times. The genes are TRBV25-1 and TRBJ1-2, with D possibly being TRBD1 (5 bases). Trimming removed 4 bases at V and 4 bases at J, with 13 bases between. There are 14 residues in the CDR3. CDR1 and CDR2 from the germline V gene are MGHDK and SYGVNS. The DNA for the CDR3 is TGTGCCAGCAGTGCCCAGGGAACTGGCTATGGCTACACCTTC. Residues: CASSAQGTGYGYTF.